The clone carrying this T cell receptor (beta chain) is a singleton in its sample. Its antigen remains unknown. The data are from a study of vaccination effects on CD4 cells after COVID-19. Study information: Relative to the second dose, post-vaccine samples were obtained a median of 72 days later.

Profiled with immunoSEQ multiplex PCR; TCRdb holds only in-frame clones, not every one. The sample has tens of thousands of clones, approximately 76% seen once. CDR3 size: 16 residues. Germline V CDR1 and CDR2: ENHRY, SYGVKD. Trimming shortened V by 2 bases and J by 0 bases, and 11 bases separated the two germline ends. In the ViraFEST assay, antigen-specific CD4+ clonotypes were identified by expansion after peptide-pool stimulation. With more than 9 days of culture completed, CD4+ T cells were isolated. The vaccine given was either BNT162b2 or mRNA-1273, in two doses. Half the medium was replaced with IL-2 medium on days 3 and 7.

The source of this sequence is a human donor who received a COVID-19 vaccine. The J gene is TRBJ1-3, the V gene TRBV10-3; D remains ambiguous. The sample here was CD4+ T cells from PBMCs cultured with HCoV-229E spike peptides, taken after COVID-19 vaccination. The CDR3 DNA reads TGTGCCATCAGTGAGCCCTATACTGGCTCTGGAAACACCATATATTTT. Protein sequence: CAISEPYTGSGNTIYF.